The rows below give T cell receptor beta chains drawn from one sample of a study of cytomegalovirus exposure and HLA in healthy donors. TCRdb's table, derived via immunoSEQ multiplex PCR, lists solely in-frame clones and lacks some. The listing records around 160,000 clones. The sequenced material came from PBMCs. Receptors were obtained from a woman aged 50 to 60 in good health and CMV-seronegative. Each CDR3 is given with its conserved first and last residue. The D gene is left open where the match is weak.

v_call	cdr3_length	d_call	j_call	cdr3_aa	cdr3_nt
TRBV28	16	-	TRBJ2-4	CASSFFRGLAKNIQYF	TGTGCCAGCAGCTTTTTTAGGGGATTAGCCAAAAACATTCAGTACTTC
TRBV28	12	-	TRBJ2-7	CASSFTGYEQYF	TGTGCCAGCAGTTTCACAGGCTACGAGCAGTACTTC
TRBV28	14	-	TRBJ1-1	CASSFRGGWTEAFF	TGTGCCAGCAGTTTTAGGGGAGGATGGACTGAAGCTTTCTTT
TRBV28	14	TRBD1	TRBJ1-1	CASTRSGTASGAFF	TGTGCCAGCACCCGCTCCGGGACAGCCTCTGGAGCTTTCTTT
TRBV6-6	15	TRBD2	TRBJ2-7	CASLAGFALEDEQYF	TGTGCCAGCCTAGCGGGGTTCGCTCTCGAGGACGAGCAGTACTTC
TRBV5-1	12	-	TRBJ1-2	CASSLGGAGYTF	TGCGCCAGCAGCTTGGGGGGCGCTGGCTACACCTTC
TRBV14	14	-	TRBJ2-7	CASSRQGRLYEQYF	TGTGCCAGCAGTCGCCAGGGCCGGCTCTACGAGCAGTACTTC
TRBV5-6	15	TRBD1	TRBJ1-1	CASRPTDRDGTEAFF	TGTGCCAGCAGACCCACCGACAGGGATGGCACTGAAGCTTTCTTT
TRBV18	13	-	TRBJ1-1	CASSPTSTNVAFF	TGTGCCAGCTCACCGACTTCAACGAACGTAGCTTTCTTT
TRBV5-1	15	-	TRBJ1-1	CASSLAPRSDTEAFF	TGCGCCAGCAGCTTGGCGCCCAGGTCCGACACTGAAGCTTTCTTT
TRBV30	15	-	TRBJ1-6	CAWSEKGPPWSPLHF	TGTGCCTGGAGTGAAAAGGGGCCCCCCTGGTCACCCCTCCACTTT
TRBV9	12	-	TRBJ2-1	CASSVGENEQFF	TGTGCCAGCAGCGTAGGAGAGAATGAGCAGTTCTTC
TRBV5-1	16	TRBD1	TRBJ1-1	CASSVGIDRVNTEAFF	TGCGCCAGCAGCGTAGGGATCGACAGGGTGAACACTGAAGCTTTCTTT
TRBV6-5	16	TRBD1	TRBJ2-5	CASSYRQTGGEETQYF	TGTGCCAGCAGTTACCGTCAGACAGGGGGCGAGGAGACCCAGTACTTC
TRBV28	11	-	TRBJ1-6	CASSLRSPLHF	TGTGCCAGCAGTTTACGTTCACCCCTCCACTTT
TRBV28	18	TRBD2	TRBJ2-3	CASSLQRLAGGPTDTQYF	TGTGCCAGCAGTCTTCAACGACTAGCGGGGGGGCCTACAGATACGCAGTATTTT
TRBV30	14	-	TRBJ2-3	CAWSGTGITDTQYF	TGTGCCTGGAGTGGTACGGGTATCACAGATACGCAGTATTTT
TRBV5-1	13	TRBD1	TRBJ1-1	CASSQPGTEEAFF	TGCGCCAGCAGCCAACCGGGGACAGAGGAAGCTTTCTTT
TRBV30	15	TRBD1	TRBJ1-6	CAWSVFRTGNSPLHF	TGTGCCTGGAGTGTCTTCCGGACAGGGAATTCACCCCTCCACTTT
TRBV6-5	15	TRBD2	TRBJ2-7	CASSQSGTSGYVQYF	TGTGCCAGCAGCCAATCCGGGACTAGCGGGTATGTGCAGTACTTC